This T cell receptor (beta chain) was retrieved from a study of breast tumors, draining lymph nodes, adjacent tissues. In its sample, this clonotype was seen once. TCRdb itself ran the multiplex PCR reads through MiXCR, one entry per CDR3 protein. The sample has around 13,000 distinct CDR3 sequences; approximately 70% are singletons. J lost 5 bases, V lost 1 base, and 8 bases had no gene match. The CDR3 is made up of 17 amino acids. Germline V CDR1 and CDR2: SGHDT, YYEEEE. This chain uses TRBV5-6 with TRBJ2-5; TRBD2 matches 13 bases. Sequencing was carried out using tumor-adjacent breast tissue. The clonotype comes from a female donor with breast cancer. Some clones in this sample may be carry-over from other donors' samples. The CDR3 nucleotides are TGTGCCAGCAGCTTGTGGGGACTAGCGGGACAAACCGAGACCCAGTACTTC. The encoded protein is CASSLWGLAGQTETQYF. Using reference TRBV5-6 and TRBJ2-5 for the parts outside the CDR3, the full variable domain is DAGVTQSPTHLIKTRGQQVTLRCSPKSGHDTVSWYQQALGQGPQFIFQYYEEEERQRGNFPDRFSGHQFPNYSSELNVNALLLGDSALYLCASSLWGLAGQTETQYFGPGTRLLVL.